There are many counts of the clone carrying this T cell receptor beta chain. The sample comes from a study of T cell repertoires in cytomegalovirus infection. The ends lost 1 base at V and 1 base at J; junction bases unmatched: 7. The CDR3 runs to 16 residues. From germline, CDR1 is MGHRA and CDR2 YSYEKL. In TCRdb, the reads were re-called with MiXCR into one record per CDR3 protein. The table shows around 170,000 distinct CDR3 sequences, with 14% occurring only once. The sequenced sample was PBMCs. V and J are TRBV4-1 and TRBJ2-7, with 7 bases lining up with TRBD2. The sequence was collected from a human donor in good health (CMV status not recorded). Some clones in this sample may be carry-over from other donors' samples. CDR3 sequence (DNA): TGCGCCAGCAGCCAAGTCGGGGAGGGGAAGTCCTACGAGCAGTACTTC. Protein: CASSQVGEGKSYEQYF.